This is a list of T cell receptor beta chains from one sample in a study of shared clonotypes between healthy human individuals. The method was immunoSEQ multiplex PCR; TCRdb's version includes in-frame clones alone and lacks a portion of them. The repertoire holds some 2 million clones, with roughly 94% as singletons. The sequenced sample was naive CD4+ T cells sorted from blood. These receptors originate from a young man in good health. Each CDR3 is given without its conserved first and last residue.

j_gene,v_gene,CDR3aa
TRBJ2-1,TRBV11-2,ASSLYRQGPYNEQF
TRBJ2-2,TRBV6-4,ASSEWDATGELF
TRBJ2-7,TRBV20-1,SAPGRNEQY
TRBJ2-3,TRBV30,AWSWVAVSTDTQY
TRBJ2-3,TRBV30,AWSVWGLTRITDTQY
TRBJ1-4,TRBV5-1,ASSLGRREEKLF
TRBJ2-7,TRBV5-4,ASSPGTSGNLQEQY
TRBJ1-4,TRBV30,AWKGGRSEKLF
TRBJ2-4,TRBV10-2,ASLGVTKNIQY
TRBJ1-6,TRBV11-2,ASSLMNYNSPLH
TRBJ1-6,TRBV30,AWSDGQGYNSPLH
TRBJ2-5,TRBV11-2,ASSPPGLQETQY
TRBJ1-1,TRBV6-6,ASRTLGQMNTEAF
TRBJ1-2,TRBV28,ATTAGGEAGVGYYGYT
TRBJ2-7,TRBV9,ASSVLAVPYEQY
TRBJ2-1,TRBV6-5,ASSYTGTSGYNEQF
TRBJ2-1,TRBV10-3,AISEYRGPDNEQF
TRBJ2-5,TRBV11-2,ASSFAGVVWETQY
TRBJ1-1,TRBV18,ASSPWQGARNTEAF
TRBJ1-4,TRBV20-1,SAPSMEKLF
TRBJ1-4,TRBV15,ATAGSTNEKLF
TRBJ1-2,TRBV10-3,AISVKRDTDGYT
TRBJ1-6,TRBV19,ASSGSGQMNSPLH
TRBJ2-3,TRBV7-6,ASSFTSGSTDTQY
TRBJ1-5,TRBV18,ASSRQNPGQNHPSNQPQH
TRBJ2-1,TRBV5-1,ASSPRGSVNNEQF
TRBJ2-3,TRBV7-9,ASSLVRGGSSTDTQY
TRBJ2-1,TRBV5-1,ASSWEDGSYNEQF
TRBJ2-7,TRBV29-1,SAKEGTGGDSGEQY
TRBJ1-1,TRBV18,ASSPIQGLPNTEAF
TRBJ1-3,TRBV5-4,ASSLDSTGNTIY
TRBJ2-7,TRBV14,ASSQGWRFYEQY
TRBJ2-2,TRBV7-9,ASSPRTSGRTNTGELF
TRBJ2-3,TRBV28,ASSLWGTGADTQY
TRBJ1-1,TRBV7-6,ASSSDKNTEAF